What follows are 17 T cell receptor beta chains derived from one specimen sequenced in a study of CD8+CD57+ T cells in acquired aplastic anemia. TCR beta VDJ and CDR3 were profiled, and genomic DNA was the template. TCRdb analysed the reads with MiXCR anew, one entry per CDR3 protein. The top ten hold roughly 2.5% of the sample, which has roughly 130,000 distinct CDR3 sequences, 48% seen once. The sequenced sample consisted of sorted CD4+, CD8+, or CD8+CD57+ T cells (not recorded which) from PBMCs. The source is a human donor in good health, serving as a control.

This clonotype was seen a few times. The chain has TRBV29-1 and TRBJ1-2; 9 bases line up with TRBD1. The V gene's germline CDR1 is SQVTM and CDR2 ANQGSEA. Trimming cost V 6 bases and J 4 bases; bases outside gene matches: 6. This CDR3 contains 13 residues. The CDR3 protein is CSVGTGRGYGYTF. The CDR3 nucleotides read TGCAGCGTGGGGACAGGGAGGGGCTATGGCTACACCTTC.

Ten or more counts support this clonotype. The chain couples TRBV18 to TRBJ1-2; possibly TRBD1 for D (6 bases). V shed 2 bases and J shed 4 bases, with 11 bases lying between them. CDR1 and CDR2 (germline): KGHSH, LQKENI. The CDR3 runs 14 residues. The CDR3 DNA follows: TGTGCCAGCTCACCATCGAGGGACATCTATGGCTACACCTTC. Translated, it gives CASSPSRDIYGYTF. Complete variable domain (other parts from reference TRBV18 and TRBJ1-2): NAGVMQNPRHLVRRRGQEARLRCSPMKGHSHVYWYRQLPEEGLKFMVYLQKENIIDESGMPKERFSAEFPKEGPSILRIQQVVRGDSAAYFCASSPSRDIYGYTFGSGTRLTVV.

Sample share makes this clonotype medium-sized. The chain joins TRBV10-3 to TRBJ1-6; 8 bases match TRBD1. The CDR3 loop spans 16 amino acids. Germline loops: CDR1 ENHRY, CDR2 SYGVKD. J was trimmed by 9 bases and V by 3 bases; bases with no gene match: 10. DNA for the CDR3: TGTGCCATCAGTGAAAGACAGGGGATAGCGGGTTCACCCCTCCACTTT. It translates to CAISERQGIAGSPLHF.

The gene calls are TRBV3-1 and TRBJ1-3, with TRBD1 matching over 8 bases. After removal of 2 bases from V and 0 bases from J, the junction contained 9 bases not matched to a gene. The CDR3 is 18 amino acids. In germline, CDR1 is LGHDT, CDR2 YNNKEL (reference sequence). The CDR3 is CASSQKGQAKLSGNTIYF. CDR3 DNA sequence: TGTGCCAGCAGCCAAAAGGGACAGGCGAAACTCTCTGGAAACACCATATATTTT. The whole variable domain, remainder taken from reference TRBV3-1 and TRBJ1-3, is DTAVSQTPKYLVTQMGNDKSIKCEQNLGHDTMYWYKQDSKKFLKIMFSYNNKELIINETVPNRFSPKSPDKAHLNLHINSLELGDSAVYFCASSQKGQAKLSGNTIYFGEGSWLTVV.

This clonotype has just a few counts. A read error is possible here, since a much larger clone lies one base away. This chain uses TRBV6-4 with TRBJ1-2; 9 bases map to TRBD1. Germline V CDR1 and CDR2: MRHNA, SNTAGT. With V trimmed by 7 bases and J by 4 bases, 7 bases remained unmatched. This CDR3 has 14 residues. CDR3 sequence (DNA): TGTGCCAGCAACCCGACAGGGGGTGGCTATGGCTACACCTTC. Its protein product is CASNPTGGGYGYTF.

Regarding this clonotype: The junction departs from the called germline gene at one end, perhaps through a read error. The rearrangement uses TRBV20-1 and TRBJ1-2; no clear D gene. CDR3 length: 11 amino acids. The germline V gene encodes CDR1 DFQATT and CDR2 SNEGSKA (reference sequence). This chain's CDR3 is CSRTPKYGYTF. The CDR3 DNA follows: TGCAGTCGAACACCTAAGTATGGCTACACCTTC.

This clonotype was counted ten times or more. The chain recombines TRBV20-1 with TRBJ2-3; the D gene is possibly TRBD2 (5 bases). The germline V and J ends were trimmed by 7 bases and 1 base, with 6 bases remaining between them. CDR1 is DFQATT, CDR2 SNEGSKA, per germline (reference sequence). The CDR3 runs 11 residues. Here the CDR3 reads CSVGGTDTQYF. DNA of the CDR3: TGCAGTGTCGGGGGCACAGATACGCAGTATTTT.

Ten or more counts support this clonotype. This chain joins TRBV9 and TRBJ2-3; perhaps TRBD1 as D (6 bases). The CDR3 is 17 amino acids. Germline V gene lookup returns CDR1 SGDLS and CDR2 YYNGEE. V lost 0 bases to trimming and J lost 2 bases, with 16 bases between them. CDR3 protein: CASSVARQATSTDTQYF. Here the CDR3 DNA reads TGTGCCAGCAGCGTAGCTAGACAGGCGACGTCCACAGATACGCAGTATTTT.

With respect to this clonotype: A much larger clone lies a single base off, so this may be a read error. The chain couples TRBV25-1 to TRBJ1-2; D is possibly TRBD1 (5 bases). CDR1 MGHDK and CDR2 SYGVNS come from the germline V gene. The CDR3 contains 15 residues. The CDR3: CASSEVGGMSYGYAF. The CDR3 coding sequence is TGTGCCAGCAGTGAAGTGGGGGGGATGTCCTATGGCTACGCCTTC.

This chain links TRBV7-8 with TRBJ2-1; 11 bases match TRBD2. Germline V CDR1 and CDR2: SGHVS, FQNEAQ. Trimming took 3 bases from V and 2 from J; bases not matched to a gene: 0. The CDR3 sequence is 15 residues long. The CDR3 region is CASSLGLAAYNEQFF. Here the CDR3 DNA reads TGTGCCAGCAGCTTGGGACTAGCGGCCTACAATGAGCAGTTCTTC.

In its sample, this clonotype was seen many times. This sequence joins TRBV7-3 and TRBJ2-1; D is undetermined. Germline V gene data show CDR1 as SGHTA and CDR2 as FQGTGA. V shed 1 base and J shed 11 bases, with 15 bases lying between them. This CDR3 comprises 14 residues. The CDR3 DNA is TGTGCCAGCAGCTTAAGCTCCCAGAACTCTAAGCAGTTCTTC. It specifies CASSLSSQNSKQFF.

The chain has TRBV2 and TRBJ1-1; D gene ambiguous. The CDR3 length is 11 residues. Germline values: CDR1 SNHLY, CDR2 FYNNEI. V lost 2 bases and J lost 3, with 1 base in between. The CDR3 sequence: CASSEYTEAFF. In nucleotides, the CDR3 is TGTGCCAGCAGTGAATACACTGAAGCTTTCTTT.

The chain carries TRBV24-1 and TRBJ1-1; D possibly corresponds to TRBD1 (5 bases). There are 12 residues in the CDR3. Trimming pared 3 bases from V and 6 bases from J, leaving 7 bases between. Germline V gene data show CDR1 as KGHDR and CDR2 as SFDVKD. CDR3 sequence: CATSDGGAEAFF. The CDR3 DNA sequence: TGTGCCACCAGTGATGGGGGAGCTGAAGCTTTCTTT.

The J gene is TRBJ1-2, the V gene TRBV24-1, with 7 positions matching TRBD1. The CDR3 spans 21 residues. The V and J ends lost 0 bases and 0 bases, in that order; junction bases with no gene match: 18. Germline V gives CDR1 KGHDR, CDR2 SFDVKD. CDR3 amino acids: CATSDLGDPGQWFLANYGYTF. The CDR3 nucleotides are TGTGCCACCAGTGATTTGGGCGACCCGGGACAGTGGTTTCTTGCTAACTATGGCTACACCTTC.

The V and J genes are TRBV19 and TRBJ2-5, with D possibly matching TRBD1 (6 bases). The germline CDR1 and CDR2 sequences are LNHDA and SQIVND (reference sequence). V was trimmed by 4 bases and J by 2 bases, leaving 11 bases between them. This CDR3 is 14 amino acids long. Written as DNA, the CDR3 is TGTGCCAGTAGTAGGACAGTGTCACAAGAGACCCAGTACTTC. It is translated as CASSRTVSQETQYF.

The V call is TRBV10-3, the J call TRBJ2-3; D might be TRBD1 (6 bases). The length of the CDR3 is 14 residues. Germline loops: CDR1 ENHRY, CDR2 SYGVKD. V shed 3 bases and J shed 4 bases, with 11 bases lying between them. DNA of the CDR3: TGTGCCATCAGTGACGCAGGGGACGCAGATACGCAGTATTTT. It codes for CAISDAGDADTQYF.

This clonotype was detected many times. The genes are TRBV29-1 and TRBJ1-2, with 9 bases identical to TRBD1. V gave up 4 bases and J gave up 5 bases; unmatched junction bases: 5. The germline V gene has CDR1 SQVTM and CDR2 ANQGSEA. This CDR3 has 13 residues. This CDR3 is CSVVLGTGYGYTF. In nucleotides, the CDR3 is TGCAGCGTTGTACTTGGGACAGGGTATGGCTACACCTTC.